This T cell receptor (beta chain) was captured in a study of blood T cell repertoires in COVID-19 (dated by TCRdb to the early 2020s). Notes on the research overall: Samples covering the acute and convalescent phases of COVID-19 were provided by collaborators in the United States, Italy and Spain. The prospective study material was composed of cDNA or gDNA derived from T cells, B-cell-depleted T cells, or PBMCs. Deeply sampled blood TCRbeta repertoires from subjects exposed to, actively infected with, or recovered from COVID-19 were included in the dataset. The repertoires were made available in a free public database intended to serve as a resource for research on the immune response to SARS-CoV-2. The samples were drawn from the first 160 participants of the ongoing ImmuneRACE study and from 1,254 subjects provided by 6 global collaborators. The sample metadata nearly always contained a de-identified subject ID, COVID-19 status, age in years and sex. HLA class I and class II types, where available, came from metadata supplied by the sample provider rather than from assay-based typing.

Concerning this clone itself: Its target antigen remains unknown. Within one base of it there is no much larger clone, and no base qualities were kept.

One collaborating source in Seattle enrolled patients during active infection and followed them longitudinally through the course of disease. Whole blood was collected in K2EDTA tubes by collaborating institutions according to the institutions' own protocols. Collaborator samples were shipped for TCRbeta analysis as frozen whole blood, isolated PBMCs, or DNA extracted from either sample type. The germline V gene provides CDR1 MDHEN and CDR2 SYDVKM. The germline V and J ends show losses of 2 bases and 5 bases respectively, and no gene match explains 6 bases of the junction. Spanning cysteine to phenylalanine, the CDR3 consists of 15 amino acids. Here the CDR3 DNA is all that survives: 45 bases in frame from base 1. Points the paper makes about the study in general: How much clinical and demographic metadata was included differed by source and by participant, and the metadata was provided uncurated.

TCRbeta CDR3 regions were amplified from genomic DNA using the immunoSEQ Assay, a bias-controlled multiplex PCR. As for how the authors treated the data: Within the assay, amplification of reference gene primers was used to estimate how many nucleated cells each sample contained. To quantify the absolute abundance of each unique TCRbeta CDR3 rearrangement, sequence reads were collapsed and filtered. Productive Simpson clonality was computed per sample as the square root of Simpson's diversity index over productive rearrangements. The immuneACCESS repertoire file appears here via TCRdb, limited to in-frame rearrangements. These files lack a portion of the clones; in checked studies, under half of the deficit traces to unresolved V genes, and the cause of the others is not known. V, J and clone size were drawn from that table, and D and trimming were deduced from the DNA. The sample profile shows roughly 400,000 clones; around 87% of them were found once. The biggest ten clones account for roughly 2% of the sample.

This receptor was identified in a woman aged 55-70 years with COVID-19, enrolled during active disease. Sequenced sample: peripheral blood. Recombination joined TRBV28 with TRBJ2-5; the junction holds 9 bases that match TRBD2. The sequenced DNA: TGTGCCAGCAGTTTAAGGGGGACTAGCAAGGAGACCCAGTACTTC. This is translated as CASSLRGTSKETQYF.